Each of the 8 T cell receptor beta chains below was sequenced from the same sample in a study of cytomegalovirus exposure and HLA in healthy donors. Assay used: immunoSEQ multiplex PCR; TCRdb lists only in-frame clones, some missing. This table holds 120,000 or so clones, around 90% found once. Specimen: PBMCs. These receptors came from a woman under 30 in good health and CMV-seronegative.

The chain employs TRBV11-2 and TRBJ1-1; 8 nucleotides align to TRBD1. Germline-derived CDR1 and CDR2 are SGHAT and FQNNGV. The CDR3 loop spans 14 amino acids. J lost 6 bases, V lost 5 bases, and 8 bases had no gene match. The CDR3 nucleotides are TGTGCCAGCAGCCCGGACAGGGCTAGGTCTGAAGCTTTCTTT. This encodes CASSPDRARSEAFF.

Turning to this clone: The final CDR3 position lacks the conserved phenylalanine or tryptophan, pointing to a likely read error. No DNA is shown, since the ends of the CDR3 on it are uncertain; the CDR3 is the one TCRdb lists. The rearrangement joins TRBV27 to TRBJ1-5; the D call TRBD1 from the table was never checked on the DNA. 10 amino acids form the CDR3, both terminal residues included. The V gene's germline CDR1 is MNHEY and CDR2 SMNVEV (reference sequence). CDR3 sequence reads: CASSLIGQHA.

The CDR3 DNA sequence: TGTGCCACCAGTTTGGGAGCGGTTGACGCTTTCTTT. This sequence encodes CATSLGAVDAFF. V usage is TRBV15 and J usage is TRBJ1-1; D not resolved. Germline V CDR1 and CDR2: LNHNV, YYDKDF (reference sequence). V gave up 6 bases and J gave up 11 bases, with 16 bases separating them. The CDR3 totals 12 residues.

Written as DNA, the CDR3 is TGTGCCAGCAGCTCCCGGACTAGCGGGAGTATCTACGAGCAGTACTTC. Its protein product is CASSSRTSGSIYEQYF. The chain combines TRBV7-2 with TRBJ2-7, with 13 bases identical to TRBD2. The CDR3 extends over 16 amino acids. The ends lost 4 bases at V and 3 bases at J; junction bases unmatched: 6. Germline V gene lookup returns CDR1 SGHTA and CDR2 FQGNSA.

The rearrangement links TRBV15 to TRBJ2-7; 8 bases line up with TRBD1. The CDR3 is 14 residues long. The germline gives CDR1 LNHNV, CDR2 YYDKDF (reference sequence). Trimming removed 8 bases from V and 0 bases from J; junction bases left unmatched: 6. The CDR3 is CATAGTGSSYEQYF. CDR3 nucleotides: TGTGCCACCGCCGGGACAGGCAGCTCCTACGAGCAGTACTTC.

The chain employs TRBV9 and TRBJ2-3, with D tentatively TRBD2 (6 bases). CDR3 length: 15 amino acids. The germline gives CDR1 SGDLS, CDR2 YYNGEE. Trimming shortened V by 0 bases and J by 4 bases, and 12 bases separated the two germline ends. The CDR3 DNA reads TGTGCCAGCAGCGTAGGAGGTAGGGAGGCAGATACGCAGTATTTT. It is translated as CASSVGGREADTQYF.

This rearrangement joins TRBV11-3 to TRBJ2-1, with D possibly matching TRBD2 (6 bases). Per the germline V gene, CDR1 is SGHNT and CDR2 is YENEEA. The CDR3 spans 12 residues. V was pared by 6 bases and J by 10 bases, with 13 bases between. The CDR3 sequence: CASSSRGDEQFF. In nucleotides, the CDR3 is TGTGCCAGCAGTTCGCGGGGCGACGAGCAGTTCTTC.

This clone occurred once. This rearrangement joins TRBV6-1 to TRBJ1-5; D is undetermined. The CDR3 extends over 12 amino acids. Deletions cut 3 bases from V and 4 bases from J, with 4 bases between. The germline V gene encodes CDR1 MNHNS and CDR2 SASEGT. In DNA form, the CDR3 reads TGTGCCAGCAGTGAGAGAAATCAGCCCCAGCATTTT. Amino acid sequence: CASSERNQPQHF.